What follows are 17 T cell receptor beta chains derived from one specimen sequenced in a study of cytomegalovirus exposure and HLA in healthy donors. The study ran its PCR with 60 Vbeta and 13 Jbeta primers. Produced via immunoSEQ multiplex PCR; TCRdb's table is partial and in-frame only. The sample table includes 150,000 to 200,000 clones. The sequenced sample was PBMCs. Receptors originate from a woman aged 18-29 years in good health and CMV-seropositive.

The genes are TRBV5-1 and TRBJ2-7; possible D gene TRBD2, 5 bases. V lost 4 bases and J lost 2, with 13 bases in between. CDR3 size: 14 residues. Germline CDR1 and CDR2: SGHRS and YFSETQ. The CDR3 sequence: CASSMGDFAYEQYF. CDR3 sequence (DNA): TGCGCCAGCAGCATGGGAGACTTTGCCTACGAGCAGTACTTC.

The rearrangement joins TRBV5-1 to TRBJ2-2; D is undetermined. Trimming took off 0 bases at V and 3 bases at J, with 18 bases between the two ends. Germline V gives CDR1 SGHRS, CDR2 YFSETQ. The CDR3 has 18 amino acids. This chain's CDR3 is CASSLVGLEHLDTGELFF. In DNA, the CDR3 is TGCGCCAGCAGCTTGGTCGGGTTGGAACATCTTGACACCGGGGAGCTGTTTTTT. Variable domain in full (rest from reference TRBV5-1 and TRBJ2-2): KAGVTQTPRYLIKTRGQQVTLSCSPISGHRSVSWYQQTPGQGLQFLFEYFSETQRNKGNFPGRFSGRQFSNSRSEMNVSTLELGDSALYLCASSLVGLEHLDTGELFFGEGSRLTVL.

Here the CDR3 reads CASSQGDRVYEQYF. The DNA for the CDR3 is TGTGCCAGCTCACAGGGGGACAGGGTCTACGAGCAGTACTTC. The gene calls are TRBV18 and TRBJ2-7; 9 bases fit TRBD1. Germline CDR1 KGHSH, CDR2 LQKENI. The V gene end was trimmed by 4 bases and the J gene end by 3 bases; junction bases not matched to a gene: 4. CDR3 size: 14 residues.

The rearrangement uses TRBV19 and TRBJ1-2; possibly TRBD1 for D (6 bases). The V end was cut by 7 bases, the J end by 2 bases, with 17 bases between. CDR3 length: 15 amino acids. CDR1 is LNHDA, CDR2 SQIVND, per germline (reference sequence). DNA for the CDR3: TGTGCCAGTAAGGATCATGGACAGTTAAACTATGGCTACACCTTC. Translated: CASKDHGQLNYGYTF.

This chain links TRBV10-3 with TRBJ2-3, with D perhaps TRBD2 (6 bases). Germline V CDR1 and CDR2: ENHRY, SYGVKD. The length of the CDR3 is 15 residues. V was clipped by 6 bases and J by 2 bases, with 15 bases between them. The CDR3 protein is CAISLLAVNTDTQYF. In DNA, the CDR3 is TGTGCCATCAGCCTATTAGCGGTTAACACAGATACGCAGTATTTT.

J is TRBJ2-7 and V is TRBV5-6; 8 bases align to TRBD2. Germline CDR1 SGHDT, CDR2 YYEEEE. This CDR3 is 13 amino acids long. V was pared by 3 bases and J by 11 bases, with 10 bases of the junction left unmatched. The DNA of the CDR3 is TGTGCCAGCAGCTCACCCAGCGGGAGCGGAAAGTACTTC. The encoded protein is CASSSPSGSGKYF.

V is TRBV9 and J is TRBJ2-3; D is unresolved. From germline, CDR1 is SGDLS and CDR2 YYNGEE. V gave up 4 bases and J gave up 0 bases, with 12 bases separating them. The CDR3 contains 15 residues. The CDR3 bases are TGTGCCAGCAGCCCCTTCCTGACTAGCACAGATACGCAGTATTTT. Translating gives CASSPFLTSTDTQYF.

The rearrangement links TRBV28 to TRBJ2-5, with a weak D call TRBD2 (6 bases). The CDR3 loop spans 15 amino acids. Germline-derived CDR1 and CDR2 are MDHEN and SYDVKM. Trimming removed 2 bases from V and 0 bases from J, with 10 bases in between. For the CDR3, the DNA is TGTGCCAGCAGTTTAGGCGGCGGGGACCAAGAGACCCAGTACTTC. It is translated as CASSLGGGDQETQYF.

J is TRBJ2-2 and V is TRBV5-4; 8 bases are a match to TRBD2. The CDR3 loop spans 15 amino acids. Trimming cost V 4 bases and J 7 bases; bases outside gene matches: 9. Germline V gives CDR1 SGHNT, CDR2 YYREEE (reference sequence). As DNA, the CDR3 is TGTGCCAGCAGCCGCACTAGCGGTGCTATCGGGGAGCTGTTTTTT. Its translation is CASSRTSGAIGELFF. Looking up the rest from reference TRBV5-4 and TRBJ2-2 gives the full variable domain: ETGVTQSPTHLIKTRGQQVTLRCSSQSGHNTVSWYQQALGQGPQFIFQYYREEENGRGNFPPRFSGLQFPNYSSELNVNALELDDSALYLCASSRTSGAIGELFFGEGSRLTVL.

The chain combines TRBV5-1 with TRBJ2-5; possible D gene TRBD2, 6 bases. V was pared by 0 bases and J by 4 bases, with 7 bases between. The CDR3 covers 13 residues. Germline V gene sequence: CDR1 SGHRS, CDR2 YFSETQ. The CDR3 reads CASSLGRAETQYF. The CDR3, as DNA: TGCGCCAGCAGCTTGGGGAGGGCAGAGACCCAGTACTTC.

V and J are TRBV30 and TRBJ1-5; 9 bases match TRBD1. With V trimmed by 2 bases and J by 0 bases, 11 bases remained unmatched. Per the germline V gene, CDR1 is GTSNPN and CDR2 is SVGIG (reference sequence). The CDR3 runs to 18 residues. The CDR3 DNA follows: TGTGCCTGGAGTCAAATATATACGACAGGGGGTAGCAATCAGCCCCAGCATTTT. Residues: CAWSQIYTTGGSNQPQHF. The variable domain in full, completed from reference TRBV30 and TRBJ1-5, reads SQTIHQWPATLVQPVGSPLSLECTVEGTSNPNLYWYRQAAGRGLQLLFYSVGIGQISSEVPQNLSASRPQDRQFILSSKKLLLSDSGFYLCAWSQIYTTGGSNQPQHFGDGTRLSIL.

The V call is TRBV10-3, the J call TRBJ1-5, with a weak D call TRBD1 (6 bases). The CDR3 is 15 amino acids. Trimming removed 0 bases at V and 6 bases at J, with 12 bases between. Germline CDR1 reads ENHRY; CDR2 reads SYGVKD. This CDR3 reads CAISESDGGRQPQHF. Here the CDR3 DNA reads TGTGCCATCAGTGAGTCGGATGGGGGCCGTCAGCCCCAGCATTTT.

J is TRBJ1-1 and V is TRBV9; a weak D match, TRBD1 (5 bases). The CDR3 extends over 13 amino acids. Trimming removed 0 bases from V and 7 bases from J, with 10 bases in between. CDR1 is SGDLS, CDR2 YYNGEE, per germline. As DNA, the CDR3 is TGTGCCAGCAGCGTAGTAGGGGTTGGTGAAGCTTTCTTT. It translates to CASSVVGVGEAFF.

The chain couples TRBV2 to TRBJ2-7; 7 bases agree with TRBD2. V lost 8 bases, J lost 0 bases, and 10 bases stayed unmatched. The germline CDR1 and CDR2 sequences are SNHLY and FYNNEI. The CDR3 consists of 15 residues. CDR3 nucleotide sequence: TGTGCCAGCCGCCCTACTAGCGACGCCTCCTACGAGCAGTACTTC. Protein sequence: CASRPTSDASYEQYF.

The chain employs TRBV11-2 and TRBJ2-5, with 12 bases identical to TRBD2. CDR3 length: 17 amino acids. Germline values: CDR1 SGHAT, CDR2 FQNNGV. Germline trimming cut 4 bases from V and 0 bases from J; bases unmatched to any gene: 6. Written as DNA, the CDR3 is TGTGCCAGCAGCTCCAGGACTAGCGGGGACTACCAAGAGACCCAGTACTTC. It codes for CASSSRTSGDYQETQYF.

The J gene is TRBJ1-2, the V gene TRBV30, with 7 bases matching TRBD1. CDR3 length equals 15 residues. V was clipped by 1 base and J by 3 bases; unmatched bases: 8. CDR1 GTSNPN and CDR2 SVGIG come from the germline V gene (reference sequence). The CDR3 DNA sequence: TGTGCCTGGAGTGGTCAGGGCCAGGGGGACTATGGCTACACCTTC. Translated: CAWSGQGQGDYGYTF.

The gene calls are TRBV7-8 and TRBJ2-5, with D possibly TRBD1 on 5 matching bases. The germline gives CDR1 SGHVS, CDR2 FQNEAQ. The CDR3 is 13 amino acids. V lost 5 bases, J lost 3 bases, and 10 bases lay in between. The CDR3 DNA reads TGTGCCAGCAGCCGAGACAGAAAAGAGACCCAGTACTTC. This encodes CASSRDRKETQYF.